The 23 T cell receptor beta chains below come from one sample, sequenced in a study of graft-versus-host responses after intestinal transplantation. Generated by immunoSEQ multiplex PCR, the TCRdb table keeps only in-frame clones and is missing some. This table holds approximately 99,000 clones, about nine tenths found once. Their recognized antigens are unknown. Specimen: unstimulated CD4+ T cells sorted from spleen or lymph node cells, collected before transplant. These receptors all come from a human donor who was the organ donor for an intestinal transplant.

Here the CDR3 DNA reads TGTGCCAGTATCCCTAGAGGGGGGGCAGACACTGAAGCTTTCTTT. Amino acid sequence: CASIPRGGADTEAFF. V and J are TRBV19 and TRBJ1-1, with D perhaps matching TRBD1 (6 bases). Germline CDR1 is LNHDA and CDR2 is SQIVND (reference sequence). Trimming stripped 7 bases from V and 3 bases from J, with 18 bases between. The CDR3 covers 15 residues.

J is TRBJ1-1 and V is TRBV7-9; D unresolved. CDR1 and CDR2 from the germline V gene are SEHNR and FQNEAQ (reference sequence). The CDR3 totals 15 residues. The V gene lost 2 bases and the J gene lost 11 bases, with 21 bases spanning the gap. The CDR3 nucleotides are TGTGCCAGCAGCTTATACGGAGGCGGTCGTCTGAATGCTTTCTTT. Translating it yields CASSLYGGGRLNAFF.

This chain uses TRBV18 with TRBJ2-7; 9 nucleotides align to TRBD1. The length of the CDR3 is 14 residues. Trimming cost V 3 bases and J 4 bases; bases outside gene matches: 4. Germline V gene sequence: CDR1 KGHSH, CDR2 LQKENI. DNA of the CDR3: TGTGCCAGCTCACCTTGGGACAGGGAGTACGAGCAGTACTTC. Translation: CASSPWDREYEQYF. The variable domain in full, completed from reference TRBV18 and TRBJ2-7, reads NAGVMQNPRHLVRRRGQEARLRCSPMKGHSHVYWYRQLPEEGLKFMVYLQKENIIDESGMPKERFSAEFPKEGPSILRIQQVVRGDSAAYFCASSPWDREYEQYFGPGTRLTVT.

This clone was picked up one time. CDR3 region: CASKFLGEVQPQHF. CDR3 DNA sequence: TGTGCCAGTAAATTTTTAGGGGAAGTTCAGCCCCAGCATTTT. This chain joins TRBV19 and TRBJ1-5; maybe TRBD1 (5 bases). Germline assignment: CDR1 LNHDA and CDR2 SQIVND (reference sequence). Deletions cut 7 bases from V and 6 bases from J, with 16 bases between. The CDR3 has 14 residues.

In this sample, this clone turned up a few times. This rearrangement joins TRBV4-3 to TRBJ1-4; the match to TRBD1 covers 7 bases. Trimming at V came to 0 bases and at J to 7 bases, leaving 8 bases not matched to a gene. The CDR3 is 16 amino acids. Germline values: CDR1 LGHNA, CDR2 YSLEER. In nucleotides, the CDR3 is TGCGCCAGCAGCCAAGAAGGAGGGGGCCGAGGTGAAAAACTGTTTTTT. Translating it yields CASSQEGGGRGEKLFF.

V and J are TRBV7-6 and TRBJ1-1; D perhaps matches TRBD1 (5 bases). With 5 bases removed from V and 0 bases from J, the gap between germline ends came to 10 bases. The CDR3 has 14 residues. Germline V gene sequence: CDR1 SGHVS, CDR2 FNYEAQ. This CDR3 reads CASSPRTLNTEAFF. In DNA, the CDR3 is TGTGCCAGCAGCCCCCGGACACTGAACACTGAAGCTTTCTTT.

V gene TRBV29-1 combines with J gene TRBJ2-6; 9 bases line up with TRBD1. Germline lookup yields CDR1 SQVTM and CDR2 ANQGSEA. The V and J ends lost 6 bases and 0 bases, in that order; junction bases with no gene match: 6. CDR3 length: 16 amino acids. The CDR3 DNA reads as TGCAGCGTGGAGGGACAGGGAAGCTCTGGGGCCAACGTCCTGACTTTC. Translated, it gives CSVEGQGSSGANVLTF.

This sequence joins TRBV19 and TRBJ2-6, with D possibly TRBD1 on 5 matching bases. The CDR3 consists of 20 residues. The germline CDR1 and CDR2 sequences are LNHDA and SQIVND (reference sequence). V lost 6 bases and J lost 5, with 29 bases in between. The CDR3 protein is CASRAGRVFGIDIRANVLTF. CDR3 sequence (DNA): TGTGCCAGTAGGGCTGGCAGGGTATTCGGTATTGATATCCGGGCCAACGTCCTGACTTTC.

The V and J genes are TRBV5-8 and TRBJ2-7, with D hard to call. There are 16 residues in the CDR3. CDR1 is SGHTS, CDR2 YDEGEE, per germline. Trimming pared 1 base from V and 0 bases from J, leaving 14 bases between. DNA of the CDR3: TGTGCCAGCAGCTTGAAAAAGTCCGCCAGCTCCTACGAGCAGTACTTC. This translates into CASSLKKSASSYEQYF.

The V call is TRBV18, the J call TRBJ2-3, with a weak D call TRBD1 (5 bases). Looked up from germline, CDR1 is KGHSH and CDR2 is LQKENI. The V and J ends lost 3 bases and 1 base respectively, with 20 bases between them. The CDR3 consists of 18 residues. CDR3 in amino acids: CASSPAFLDRTRTDTQYF. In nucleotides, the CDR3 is TGTGCCAGCTCACCCGCCTTCCTAGACAGAACCCGCACAGATACGCAGTATTTT.

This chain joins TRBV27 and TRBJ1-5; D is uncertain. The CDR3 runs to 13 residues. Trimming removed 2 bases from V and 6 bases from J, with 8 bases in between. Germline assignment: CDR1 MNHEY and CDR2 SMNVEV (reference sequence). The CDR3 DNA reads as TGTGCCAGCAGTTTAAGGGAGGGTCAGCCCCAGCATTTT. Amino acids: CASSLREGQPQHF.

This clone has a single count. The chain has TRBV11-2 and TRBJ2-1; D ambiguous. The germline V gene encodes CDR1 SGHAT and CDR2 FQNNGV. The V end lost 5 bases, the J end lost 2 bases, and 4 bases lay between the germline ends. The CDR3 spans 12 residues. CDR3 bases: TGTGCCAGCAGCCTACCCTACAATGAGCAGTTCTTC. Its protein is CASSLPYNEQFF.

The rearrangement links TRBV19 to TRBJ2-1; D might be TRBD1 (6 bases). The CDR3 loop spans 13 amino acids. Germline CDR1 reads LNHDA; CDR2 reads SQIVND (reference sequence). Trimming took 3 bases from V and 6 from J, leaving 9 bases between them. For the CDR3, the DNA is TGTGCCAGTAGTATCTACAGGGTCAATGAGCAGTTCTTC. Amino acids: CASSIYRVNEQFF.

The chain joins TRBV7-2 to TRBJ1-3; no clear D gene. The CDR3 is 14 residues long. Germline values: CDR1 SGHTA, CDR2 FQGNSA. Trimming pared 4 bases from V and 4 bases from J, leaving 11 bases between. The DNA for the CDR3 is TGTGCCAGCAGCTCGTTGGCGGCAGGAAACACCATATATTTT. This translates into CASSSLAAGNTIYF.

The CDR3 nucleotides are TGTGCCAGCAGCTTAGCGATTTCGGGCAATCAGCCCCAGCATTTT. Protein product: CASSLAISGNQPQHF. The chain is built from TRBV7-2 and TRBJ1-5; D is undetermined. The CDR3 extends over 15 amino acids. Germline values: CDR1 SGHTA, CDR2 FQGNSA. The V gene lost 0 bases and the J gene lost 2 bases, with 8 bases spanning the gap.

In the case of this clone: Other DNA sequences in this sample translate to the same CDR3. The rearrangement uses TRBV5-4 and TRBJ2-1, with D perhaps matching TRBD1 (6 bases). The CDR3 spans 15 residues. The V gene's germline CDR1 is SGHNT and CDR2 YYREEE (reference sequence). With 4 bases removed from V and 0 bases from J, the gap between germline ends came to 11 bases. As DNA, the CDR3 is TGTGCCAGCAGCCTTGACAGGCCCTCCTACAATGAGCAGTTCTTC. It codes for CASSLDRPSYNEQFF.

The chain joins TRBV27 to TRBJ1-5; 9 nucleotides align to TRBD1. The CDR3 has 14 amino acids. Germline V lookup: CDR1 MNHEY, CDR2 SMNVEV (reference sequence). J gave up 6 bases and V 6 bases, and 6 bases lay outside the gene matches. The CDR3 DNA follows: TGTGCCAGCAGGACACAGGGGGCACGTCAGCCCCAGCATTTT. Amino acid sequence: CASRTQGARQPQHF.

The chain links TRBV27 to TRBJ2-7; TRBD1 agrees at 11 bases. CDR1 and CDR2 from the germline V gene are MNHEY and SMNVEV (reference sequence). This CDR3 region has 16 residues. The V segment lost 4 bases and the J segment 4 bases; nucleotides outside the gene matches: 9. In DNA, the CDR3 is TGTGCCAGCAGTTCTCACGGACAGGGGGCATTTTACGAGCAGTACTTC. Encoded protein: CASSSHGQGAFYEQYF.

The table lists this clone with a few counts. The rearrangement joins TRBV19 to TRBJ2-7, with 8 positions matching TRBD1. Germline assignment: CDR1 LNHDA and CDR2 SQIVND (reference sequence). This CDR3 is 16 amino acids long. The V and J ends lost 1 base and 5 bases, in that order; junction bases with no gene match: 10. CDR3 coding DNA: TGTGCCAGTAGTATAGTGGGACAGGTCTTCCCTAACGAGCAGTACTTC. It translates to CASSIVGQVFPNEQYF.

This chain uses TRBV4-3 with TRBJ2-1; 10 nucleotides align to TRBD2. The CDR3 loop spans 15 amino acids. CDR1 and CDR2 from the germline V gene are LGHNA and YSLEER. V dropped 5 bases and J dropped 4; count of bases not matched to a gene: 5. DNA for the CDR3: TGCGCCAGCAGCACTAGCGGGGAAGGGTACAATGAGCAGTTCTTC. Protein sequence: CASSTSGEGYNEQFF.

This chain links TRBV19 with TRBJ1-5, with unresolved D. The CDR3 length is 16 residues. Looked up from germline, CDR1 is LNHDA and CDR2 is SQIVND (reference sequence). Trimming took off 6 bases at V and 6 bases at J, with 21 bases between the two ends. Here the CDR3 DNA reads TGTGCCAGTAGCTCCGTAGCGGTAGGGAATGGTCAGCCCCAGCATTTT. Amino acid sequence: CASSSVAVGNGQPQHF. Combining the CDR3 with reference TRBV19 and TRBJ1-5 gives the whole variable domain DGGITQSPKYLFRKEGQNVTLSCEQNLNHDAMYWYRQDPGQGLRLIYYSQIVNDFQKGDIAEGYSVSREKKESFPLTVTSAQKNPTAFYLCASSSVAVGNGQPQHFGDGTRLSIL.

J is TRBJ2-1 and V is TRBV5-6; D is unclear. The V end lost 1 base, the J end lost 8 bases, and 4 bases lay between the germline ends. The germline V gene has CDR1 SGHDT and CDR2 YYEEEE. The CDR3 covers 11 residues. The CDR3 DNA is TGTGCCAGCAGCTTGCCCGATGAGCAGTTCTTC. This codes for CASSLPDEQFF. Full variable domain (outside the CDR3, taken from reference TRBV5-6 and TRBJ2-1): DAGVTQSPTHLIKTRGQQVTLRCSPKSGHDTVSWYQQALGQGPQFIFQYYEEEERQRGNFPDRFSGHQFPNYSSELNVNALLLGDSALYLCASSLPDEQFFGPGTRLTVL.

The CDR3 DNA sequence: TGTGCCAGCAAGGGACAGGGCGGCACTGAAGCTTTCTTT. It encodes CASKGQGGTEAFF. The V gene is TRBV6-6, the J gene TRBJ1-1, with 9 bases lining up with TRBD1. The germline CDR1 and CDR2 sequences are MNHNY and SVGAGI (reference sequence). Losses at the gene ends were 7 bases for V and 4 bases for J; bases not matched to a gene: 4. The CDR3 totals 13 residues.